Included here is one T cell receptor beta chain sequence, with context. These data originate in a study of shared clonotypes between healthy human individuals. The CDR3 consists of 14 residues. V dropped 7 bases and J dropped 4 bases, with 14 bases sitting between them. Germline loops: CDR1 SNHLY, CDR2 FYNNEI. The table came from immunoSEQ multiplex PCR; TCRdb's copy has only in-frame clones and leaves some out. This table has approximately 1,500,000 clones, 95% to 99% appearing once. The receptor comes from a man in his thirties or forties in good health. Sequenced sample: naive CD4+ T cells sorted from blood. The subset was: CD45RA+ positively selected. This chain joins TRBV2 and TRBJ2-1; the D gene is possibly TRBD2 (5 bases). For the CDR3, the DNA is TGTGCCAGCAACCCACTAGTGGGGTACAATGAGCAGTTCTTC. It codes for CASNPLVGYNEQFF.